This TCR beta chain was observed in a study of blood T cell repertoires in COVID-19. Authors' data handling: Amplifying reference gene primers gave estimates of nucleated cell counts. Profiled with immunoSEQ multiplex PCR; TCRdb holds only in-frame clones, not every one. V, J and clone size were drawn from that table, and D and trimming were deduced from the DNA. The sample includes around 140,000 clones, approximately 88% of them seen just once. V trimming: 2 bases; J trimming: 0 bases; junction bases outside the gene matches: 7. Looked up from germline, CDR1 is SNHLY and CDR2 is FYNNEI. The CDR3 is 18 amino acids.

The chain recombines TRBV2 with TRBJ2-1, with 10 bases fitting TRBD2. This receptor was identified in a woman older than 75 with acute or convalescent COVID-19. Input material: peripheral blood. CDR3 sequence (DNA): TGTGCCAGCAGTGAAAGGAGCGGGAGGGCCTTCTCCTACAATGAGCAGTTCTTC. Residues: CASSERSGRAFSYNEQFF. The whole variable domain, remainder taken from reference TRBV2 and TRBJ2-1, is EPEVTQTPSHQVTQMGQEVILRCVPISNHLYFYWYRQILGQKVEFLVSFYNNEISEKSEIFDDQFSVERPDGSNFTLKIRSTKLEDSAMYFCASSERSGRAFSYNEQFFGPGTRLTVL.